These 9 T cell receptor beta chains were sequenced from one sample in a study of cytomegalovirus exposure and HLA in healthy donors. The PCR made use of 60 Vbeta and 13 Jbeta primers. Assay used: immunoSEQ multiplex PCR; TCRdb lists only in-frame clones, some missing. The profile shows approximately 190,000 clones, 78% of them singletons. Source material: PBMCs. These receptor sequences come from a woman aged 25 to 39 in good health and CMV-seropositive.

The rearrangement joins TRBV2 to TRBJ1-2; D may be TRBD1 (6 bases). The CDR3 spans 13 residues. V lost 2 bases to trimming and J lost 14 bases, with 18 bases between them. Germline V gene sequence: CDR1 SNHLY, CDR2 FYNNEI. CDR3 DNA: TGTGCCAGCAGTGAACAATCCGTACAGGGCGGGACCTTC. Protein: CASSEQSVQGGTF.

This chain uses TRBV7-2 with TRBJ2-7; D might be TRBD2 (5 bases). The V end lost 1 base, the J end lost 1 base, and 17 bases lay between the germline ends. Germline lookup yields CDR1 SGHTA and CDR2 FQGNSA. The CDR3 totals 17 residues. For the CDR3, the DNA is TGTGCCAGCAGCTTAGTAGGCGGGCCCTCTCTGTCCTACGAGCAGTACTTC. Amino acids: CASSLVGGPSLSYEQYF.

The CDR3 loop is CASSPPGLGYTF. The DNA for the CDR3 is TGTGCCAGCAGTCCCCCCGGGTTAGGCTACACCTTC. The rearrangement joins TRBV6-1 to TRBJ1-2, with D unclear. The CDR3 is 12 residues long. In germline, CDR1 is MNHNS, CDR2 SASEGT. Trimming left V 5 bases short and J 8 bases short, with 12 bases between.

The gene calls are TRBV2 and TRBJ2-1; maybe TRBD2 (6 bases). V was shortened by 6 bases and J by 4 bases, with 16 bases between the two germline ends. CDR1 is SNHLY and CDR2 is FYNNEI in the germline V gene. The CDR3 length is 15 residues. For the CDR3, the DNA is TGTGCCAGCAGCAGCGGGCCCCGGGAATACAATGAGCAGTTCTTC. Translated: CASSSGPREYNEQFF.

This clone was observed a handful of times. The chain recombines TRBV19 with TRBJ1-5; D is possibly TRBD1 (6 bases). Germline CDR1 LNHDA, CDR2 SQIVND (reference sequence). V was trimmed by 5 bases and J by 2 bases, leaving 19 bases between them. The CDR3 has 17 residues. CDR3 loop: CASSPPGTPWGNQPQHF. In DNA, the CDR3 is TGTGCCAGTAGTCCTCCCGGGACACCTTGGGGCAATCAGCCCCAGCATTTT.

The V call is TRBV6-5, the J call TRBJ1-4; D possibly corresponds to TRBD1 (6 bases). Germline CDR1 MNHEY, CDR2 SVGAGI. The V gene lost 6 bases and the J gene lost 7 bases, with 15 bases spanning the gap. The CDR3 totals 14 residues. The CDR3 here is CASRTGRGGEKLFF. CDR3 nucleotide sequence: TGTGCCAGCAGAACAGGGCGCGGGGGTGAAAAACTGTTTTTT.

This clone was detected only a few times. This chain links TRBV9 with TRBJ1-2; 9 nucleotides align to TRBD1. The CDR3 sequence is 13 residues long. Losses at the gene ends were 3 bases for V and 8 bases for J; bases not matched to a gene: 5. CDR1 is SGDLS, CDR2 YYNGEE, per germline. The CDR3 sequence: CASSAGTGRGYTF. The CDR3 DNA reads TGTGCCAGCAGCGCGGGGACAGGGAGGGGCTACACCTTC.

The CDR3: CASSSGLAPSSGANVLTF. DNA of the CDR3: TGTGCCAGCAGCTCTGGACTAGCCCCTTCCTCTGGGGCCAACGTCCTGACTTTC. The rearrangement links TRBV7-8 to TRBJ2-6; 8 nucleotides line up with TRBD2. Germline trimming cut 4 bases from V and 0 bases from J; bases unmatched to any gene: 8. The CDR3 covers 18 residues. CDR1 and CDR2 (germline): SGHVS, FQNEAQ.

The chain carries TRBV7-9 and TRBJ2-7, with 8 bases aligning to TRBD2. The V gene end was trimmed by 7 bases and the J gene end by 1 base; junction bases not matched to a gene: 12. Germline V gene sequence: CDR1 SEHNR, CDR2 FQNEAQ (reference sequence). This CDR3 spans 16 amino acids. This CDR3 is CASIPGLAVASYEQYF. CDR3 sequence (DNA): TGTGCCAGCATCCCCGGACTAGCAGTAGCGTCCTACGAGCAGTACTTC. Variable domain in full (rest from reference TRBV7-9 and TRBJ2-7): DTGVSQNPRHKITKRGQNVTFRCDPISEHNRLYWYRQTLGQGPEFLTYFQNEAQLEKSRLLSDRFSAERPKGSFSTLEIQRTEQGDSAMYLCASIPGLAVASYEQYFGPGTRLTVT.